This TCR beta chain emerged from a study of blood T cell repertoires in COVID-19. From germline, CDR1 is SGHTA and CDR2 FQGNSA. Trimming cost V 6 bases and J 0 bases; bases outside gene matches: 7. The CDR3 totals 15 residues. TCRdb's copy holds only in-frame clones and misses some; the assay was immunoSEQ multiplex PCR. Of roughly 120,000 clones detected, approximately 79% appear once; the ten largest clones hold under 20%. Sequencing was carried out using peripheral blood. This sequence was found in a woman older than 75 with active or convalescent COVID-19. The chain is built from TRBV7-2 and TRBJ1-2, with 7 bases identical to TRBD1. The CDR3, as DNA: TGTGCCAGCAGTGAGGCAGGGGGAACTAACTATGGCTACACCTTC. Translated, it gives CASSEAGGTNYGYTF.